Presented here are 6 T cell receptor beta chains from one specimen sequenced in a study of cytomegalovirus exposure and HLA in healthy donors. Primers included in the PCR were 60 Vbeta and 13 Jbeta primers. Generated by immunoSEQ multiplex PCR, the TCRdb table keeps only in-frame clones and is missing some. The sample includes about 160,000 clones, 79% of them seen just once. Sequencing was done on a sample of PBMCs. Every receptor here comes from a man aged 35 to 55 in good health and CMV-seronegative.

This clone came up a few times. V usage is TRBV27 and J usage is TRBJ2-2; D possibly corresponds to TRBD1 (7 bases). The V end lost 5 bases, the J end lost 8 bases, and 18 bases lay between the germline ends. The CDR3 loop spans 15 amino acids. CDR1 is MNHEY and CDR2 is SMNVEV in the germline V gene (reference sequence). CDR3 bases: TGTGCCAGCAGTCAGGGGGGTGCGGTTTTTGGGGAGCTGTTTTTT. This sequence encodes CASSQGGAVFGELFF.

The chain uses TRBV2 and TRBJ2-1; TRBD2 matches 11 bases. The CDR3 extends over 13 amino acids. Germline CDR1 and CDR2: SNHLY and FYNNEI. Germline trimming cut 9 bases from V and 6 bases from J; bases unmatched to any gene: 4. The CDR3: CASSGRAPNEQFF. The CDR3 DNA reads as TGTGCCAGTAGCGGGAGGGCCCCCAATGAGCAGTTCTTC.

This sequence joins TRBV27 and TRBJ1-2; D is perhaps TRBD1 (5 bases). CDR3 size: 15 residues. Germline V gene sequence: CDR1 MNHEY, CDR2 SMNVEV (reference sequence). The V end was cut by 0 bases, the J end by 1 base, with 9 bases between. The chain's CDR3 is CASSLSGQGNYGYTF. CDR3 nucleotide sequence: TGTGCCAGCAGTTTATCAGGTCAGGGTAACTATGGCTACACCTTC.

A few counts support this clone. The V and J genes are TRBV4-2 and TRBJ1-1; possible D gene TRBD1, 5 bases. This CDR3 spans 15 amino acids. Trimming shortened V by 0 bases and J by 6 bases, and 14 bases separated the two germline ends. The germline gives CDR1 LGHNA, CDR2 YNFKEQ. CDR3 in amino acids: CASSQDLRGYPEAFF. CDR3 coding DNA: TGTGCCAGCAGCCAAGATCTGCGGGGGTACCCTGAAGCTTTCTTT.

J is TRBJ1-4 and V is TRBV13, with unresolved D. The V gene's germline CDR1 is PRHDT and CDR2 FYEKMQ (reference sequence). V dropped 7 bases and J dropped 7 bases, with 16 bases sitting between them. CDR3 length: 14 amino acids. Here the CDR3 reads CASTSGPRGEKLFF. The CDR3 DNA is TGTGCCAGCACCAGTGGCCCCCGGGGTGAAAAACTGTTTTTT. The full variable domain, in which reference TRBV13 and TRBJ1-4 provide the parts outside the CDR3, is AAGVIQSPRHLIKEKRETATLKCYPIPRHDTVYWYQQGPGQDPQFLISFYEKMQSDKGSIPDRFSAQQFSDYHSELNMSSLELGDSALYFCASTSGPRGEKLFFGSGTQLSVL.

This clone appeared a single time. The rearrangement joins TRBV2 to TRBJ2-5, with 9 bases identical to TRBD2. CDR3 size: 15 residues. V trimming: 9 bases; J trimming: 2 bases; junction bases outside the gene matches: 10. Germline V gives CDR1 SNHLY, CDR2 FYNNEI. The CDR3 sequence: CARAGIAGVQETQYF. CDR3 DNA sequence: TGTGCCAGGGCCGGGATAGCGGGAGTACAAGAGACCCAGTACTTC.